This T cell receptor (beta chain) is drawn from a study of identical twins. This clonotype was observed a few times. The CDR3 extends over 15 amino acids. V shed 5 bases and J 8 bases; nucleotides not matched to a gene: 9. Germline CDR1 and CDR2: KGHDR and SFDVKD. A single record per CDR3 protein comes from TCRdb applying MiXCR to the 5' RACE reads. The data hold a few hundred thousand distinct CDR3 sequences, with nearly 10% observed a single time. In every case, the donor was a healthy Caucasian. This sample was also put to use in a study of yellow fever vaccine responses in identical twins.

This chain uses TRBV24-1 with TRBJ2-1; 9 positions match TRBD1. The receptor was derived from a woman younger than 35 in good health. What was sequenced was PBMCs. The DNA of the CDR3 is TGTGCCACCAGTGTGGGGACAGGGTCTTTCTATGAGCAGTTCTTC. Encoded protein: CATSVGTGSFYEQFF.